The present T cell receptor beta chain was sequenced within a study of CD8+CD57+ T cells in acquired aplastic anemia. Notes on the study in general: Patients and controls turned out to have more than 25 CD8+ CDR3 sequences in common. The CD8+ Simpson's diversity of patients and controls was not significantly different.

TCR beta VDJ and CDR3 were profiled, and genomic DNA was the template. MiXCR was run by TCRdb on the reads, yielding one entry per CDR3 protein. Altogether 180,000 or so distinct CDR3 sequences are present, under 50% being singletons, with the ten largest covering more than 1.5%. Regarding this clonotype: Its antigen is unknown.

It was patients with CD8+CD57+ cell expansion by flow cytometry who were chosen for sequencing. This clonotype originated in a human donor with aplastic anemia. The source material was sorted CD4+, CD8+, or CD8+CD57+ T cells (not recorded which) from PBMCs.

This CDR3 reads CSARPATNSPLHF. Written as DNA, the CDR3 is TGCAGTGCTAGACCCGCGACAAATTCACCCCTCCACTTT. The V call is TRBV20-1, the J call TRBJ1-6, with D unclear. CDR3 length equals 13 residues. CDR1 and CDR2 (germline): DFQATT, SNEGSKA (reference sequence). Between the trimmed V and J ends, which lost 2 bases and 7 bases, there was a span of 9 bases.